Shown below are 14 T cell receptor beta chains from a single sample sequenced in a study of cytomegalovirus exposure and HLA in healthy donors. Primers included in the PCR were 60 Vbeta and 13 Jbeta primers. Clones were sequenced by immunoSEQ multiplex PCR, and TCRdb holds only the in-frame ones, with some missing. This table holds 180,000 or so clones. Specimen: PBMCs. Receptor source: a woman under 30 in good health and CMV-seropositive.

The chain recombines TRBV6-6 with TRBJ2-7, with TRBD1 matching 12 bases. CDR1 MNHNY and CDR2 SVGAGI come from the germline V gene (reference sequence). Trimming removed 7 bases from V and 5 bases from J; junction bases left unmatched: 6. CDR3 length equals 14 residues. As DNA, the CDR3 is TGTGCCAGCAATCCCGGGACAGGGGGCGACGAGCAGTACTTC. Protein: CASNPGTGGDEQYF.

The chain is built from TRBV19 and TRBJ2-7; TRBD1 matches at 8 bases. V lost 4 bases and J lost 0; bases outside the gene matches: 5. CDR3 length: 15 residues. Germline V gene sequence: CDR1 LNHDA, CDR2 SQIVND (reference sequence). The CDR3 here is CASSNPGQGSYEQYF. The CDR3 DNA reads TGTGCCAGTAGTAACCCCGGACAGGGCTCCTACGAGCAGTACTTC.

The chain is built from TRBV11-2 and TRBJ1-1, with 7 bases that match TRBD1. V gave up 5 bases and J gave up 4 bases; unmatched junction bases: 4. Germline V lookup: CDR1 SGHAT, CDR2 FQNNGV. The CDR3 covers 13 residues. This CDR3 is CASSPRDSTEAFF. The CDR3 coding sequence is TGTGCCAGCAGCCCCCGGGACAGCACTGAAGCTTTCTTT.

The rearrangement links TRBV7-2 to TRBJ2-1; D call uncertain. Deletions cut 2 bases from V and 2 bases from J, with 10 bases between. Germline loops: CDR1 SGHTA, CDR2 FQGNSA. The CDR3 spans 15 residues. The CDR3 spells CASSLIASPYNEQFF. The CDR3 DNA sequence: TGTGCCAGCAGCTTAATAGCATCCCCCTACAATGAGCAGTTCTTC.

The V and J genes are TRBV5-1 and TRBJ1-2, with 9 bases that match TRBD1. V shed 5 bases and J 6 bases; nucleotides not matched to a gene: 8. The germline V gene has CDR1 SGHRS and CDR2 YFSETQ. The CDR3 spans 14 residues. Written as DNA, the CDR3 is TGCGCCAGCAGTACAGGGGGCAAGGAGAATGGCTACACCTTC. It specifies CASSTGGKENGYTF.

The V gene is TRBV6-5, the J gene TRBJ1-6; 9 positions match TRBD1. Looked up from germline, CDR1 is MNHEY and CDR2 is SVGAGI. Trimming cost V 6 bases and J 8 bases; bases outside gene matches: 8. This CDR3 contains 15 residues. CDR3 protein: CASRNKQGAHSPLHF. DNA for the CDR3: TGTGCCAGCAGGAATAAACAGGGGGCGCATTCACCCCTCCACTTT.

The chain has TRBV6-5 and TRBJ1-4, with D tentatively TRBD1 (5 bases). Germline CDR1 is MNHEY and CDR2 is SVGAGI. Trimming pared 5 bases from V and 7 bases from J, leaving 11 bases between. The length of the CDR3 is 13 residues. As DNA, the CDR3 is TGTGCCAGCAGTCCACCCGGGGGTGAAAAACTGTTTTTT. It translates to CASSPPGGEKLFF.

The genes are TRBV7-2 and TRBJ2-5; 9 bases line up with TRBD2. Germline CDR1 and CDR2: SGHTA and FQGNSA. The junction had 12 bases not matched to a gene; V was cut back by 8 bases and J by 2 bases. The CDR3 is 16 amino acids. Here the CDR3 reads CASAPWLAGQQETQYF. Here the CDR3 DNA reads TGTGCCAGCGCCCCGTGGCTAGCGGGGCAACAAGAGACCCAGTACTTC.

The rearrangement joins TRBV5-6 to TRBJ2-5; D is ambiguous. V lost 4 bases to trimming and J lost 4 bases, with 5 bases between them. The CDR3 extends over 11 amino acids. The germline V gene encodes CDR1 SGHDT and CDR2 YYEEEE. The CDR3 DNA reads TGTGCCAGCAGCCATGTAGAGACCCAGTACTTC. It codes for CASSHVETQYF.

J is TRBJ1-1 and V is TRBV19; D call uncertain. The CDR3 runs 13 residues. Per germline, CDR1 LNHDA and CDR2 SQIVND (reference sequence). Trimming took 2 bases from V and 11 from J, leaving 15 bases between them. CDR3 bases: TGTGCCAGTAGTATAACTTTAACCTCCGTGGCTTTCTTT. This gives the protein CASSITLTSVAFF.

V gene TRBV30 combines with J gene TRBJ1-1; D not certain. The V end was cut by 5 bases, the J end by 4 bases, with 11 bases between. CDR1 GTSNPN and CDR2 SVGIG come from the germline V gene (reference sequence). The CDR3 sequence is 12 residues long. The CDR3 DNA is TGTGCCTGGGGGAGGAGTGGCACTGAAGCTTTCTTT. Translating it yields CAWGRSGTEAFF.

The chain couples TRBV7-2 to TRBJ2-1, with TRBD2 identical over 9 bases. The CDR3 is 17 residues long. With V trimmed by 5 bases and J by 4 bases, 12 bases remained unmatched. Germline V gene lookup returns CDR1 SGHTA and CDR2 FQGNSA. The CDR3 loop reads CASSQGLASGKYNEQFF. For the CDR3, the DNA is TGTGCCAGCAGCCAGGGTTTAGCTAGCGGGAAATACAATGAGCAGTTCTTC.

V and J are TRBV9 and TRBJ2-1, with 11 bases fitting TRBD1. The CDR3 covers 19 residues. V shed 0 bases, J shed 1 base, and the junction held 9 bases outside the gene matches. Germline CDR1 and CDR2: SGDLS and YYNGEE. The CDR3: CASSVDGQGALTSYNEQFF. The CDR3 region has the DNA TGTGCCAGCAGCGTAGATGGACAGGGGGCCCTCACTTCCTACAATGAGCAGTTCTTC.

This chain connects TRBV18 to TRBJ2-1; tentative D call: TRBD1 (5 bases). Per germline, CDR1 KGHSH and CDR2 LQKENI. V lost 2 bases, J lost 0 bases, and 8 bases lay in between. This CDR3 has 15 residues. The CDR3 reads CASSPTGNSYNEQFF. In DNA, the CDR3 is TGTGCCAGCTCACCAACAGGCAACTCCTACAATGAGCAGTTCTTC.